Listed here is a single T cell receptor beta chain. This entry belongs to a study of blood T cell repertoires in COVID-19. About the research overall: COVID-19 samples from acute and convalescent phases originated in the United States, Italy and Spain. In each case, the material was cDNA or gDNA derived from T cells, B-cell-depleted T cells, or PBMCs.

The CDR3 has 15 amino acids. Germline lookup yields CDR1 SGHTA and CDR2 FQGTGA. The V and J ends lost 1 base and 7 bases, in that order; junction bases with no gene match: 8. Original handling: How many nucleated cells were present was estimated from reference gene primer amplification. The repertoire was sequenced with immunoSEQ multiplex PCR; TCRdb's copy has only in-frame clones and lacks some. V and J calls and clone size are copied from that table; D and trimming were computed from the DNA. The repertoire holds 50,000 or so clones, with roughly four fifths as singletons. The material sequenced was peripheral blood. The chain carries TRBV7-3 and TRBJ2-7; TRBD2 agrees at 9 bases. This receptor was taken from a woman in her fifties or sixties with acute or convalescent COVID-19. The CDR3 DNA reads TGTGCCAGCAGCTTAATTGCGGGGGGGCTGGAAGAGCAGTACTTC. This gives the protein CASSLIAGGLEEQYF. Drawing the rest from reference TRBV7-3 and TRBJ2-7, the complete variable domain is GAGVSQTPSNKVTEKGKYVELRCDPISGHTALYWYRQSLGQGPEFLIYFQGTGAADDSGLPNDRFFAVRPEGSVSTLKIQRTERGDSAVYLCASSLIAGGLEEQYFGPGTRLTVT.